These 27 T cell receptor beta chains came from one sample sequenced in a study of Tregs in tolerant kidney transplant recipients. These receptors have no identified antigens. The data were produced by immunoSEQ multiplex PCR, yet TCRdb's version contains in-frame clones alone and is incomplete. The sample records under 50,000 clones, nearly 97% being singletons. The sequenced sample consisted of Tregs from blood cultured with allogeneic cells. The receptors come from a human donor in good health.

The sample holds one count of this clone. The V and J genes are TRBV5-1 and TRBJ2-1, with D unclear. Germline-derived CDR1 and CDR2 are SGHRS and YFSETQ. Trimming stripped 2 bases from V and 10 bases from J, with 13 bases between. The CDR3 covers 13 residues. This chain's CDR3 is CASSLPPSSEQFF. DNA of the CDR3: TGCGCCAGCAGCTTACCGCCCTCCTCCGAGCAGTTCTTC.

V and J are TRBV5-1 and TRBJ2-3; 9 bases are a match to TRBD1. Germline V gene data show CDR1 as SGHRS and CDR2 as YFSETQ. J gave up 0 bases and V 5 bases, and 1 base lay outside the gene matches. CDR3 length: 14 amino acids. The DNA for the CDR3 is TGCGCCAGCAGGACAGGGGGGAGCACAGATACGCAGTATTTT. Translation: CASRTGGSTDTQYF.

The rearrangement joins TRBV29-1 to TRBJ2-7, with D hard to call. The V gene's germline CDR1 is SQVTM and CDR2 ANQGSEA. This CDR3 is 14 amino acids long. Between the trimmed V and J ends, which lost 0 bases and 3 bases, there was a span of 12 bases. CDR3: CSVEDSRRGYEQYF. The CDR3, as DNA: TGCAGCGTTGAAGACAGCCGGCGCGGCTACGAGCAGTACTTC.

This clone appeared once. The chain uses TRBV27 and TRBJ1-1; D is unresolved. CDR1 is MNHEY and CDR2 is SMNVEV in the germline V gene (reference sequence). V gave up 1 base and J gave up 1 base, with 13 bases separating them. The CDR3 runs 16 residues. The CDR3, as DNA: TGTGCCAGCAGTTTATTCCCAAGACAAAGGAACACTGAAGCTTTCTTT. Translation gives CASSLFPRQRNTEAFF.

V gene TRBV7-9 combines with J gene TRBJ1-1; D call uncertain. From germline, CDR1 is SEHNR and CDR2 FQNEAQ (reference sequence). There are 14 residues in the CDR3. Trimming cost V 1 base and J 2 bases, with 8 bases left between them. DNA for the CDR3: TGTGCCAGCAGCTTAGTAGGTTCTAACACTGAAGCTTTCTTT. Translating gives CASSLVGSNTEAFF.

This chain's CDR3 is CASRRGSGYTF. CDR3 nucleotides: TGTGCCAGCAGAAGGGGGTCTGGCTACACCTTC. The chain is built from TRBV6-5 and TRBJ1-2; TRBD1 is a possible D gene (6 bases). Trimming pared 6 bases from V and 7 bases from J, leaving 9 bases between. Germline assignment: CDR1 MNHEY and CDR2 SVGAGI. This CDR3 contains 11 residues.

The chain combines TRBV18 with TRBJ2-5; 11 nucleotides match TRBD2. The CDR3 runs to 15 residues. After removal of 4 bases from V and 5 bases from J, the junction contained 6 bases not matched to a gene. Germline V gives CDR1 KGHSH, CDR2 LQKENI. Here the CDR3 reads CASSLRLAGMETQYF. Here the CDR3 DNA reads TGTGCCAGCTCACTTCGACTAGCGGGAATGGAGACCCAGTACTTC. The full variable domain, with the rest looked up from reference TRBV18 and TRBJ2-5, is NAGVMQNPRHLVRRRGQEARLRCSPMKGHSHVYWYRQLPEEGLKFMVYLQKENIIDESGMPKERFSAEFPKEGPSILRIQQVVRGDSAAYFCASSLRLAGMETQYFGPGTRLLVL.

For the CDR3, the DNA is TGTGCCAGCAGCGTGGGAGGGAGTGAGCAGTACTTC. Residues: CASSVGGSEQYF. This rearrangement joins TRBV9 to TRBJ2-5; 7 bases fit TRBD2. The trim removed 2 bases at V and 11 bases at J, leaving 6 bases unmatched. The CDR3 totals 12 residues. CDR1 and CDR2 from the germline V gene are SGDLS and YYNGEE. The entire variable domain, with the rest obtained from reference TRBV9 and TRBJ2-5, is as follows: DSGVTQTPKHLITATGQRVTLRCSPRSGDLSVYWYQQSLDQGLQFLIQYYNGEERAKGNILERFSAQQFPDLHSELNLSSLELGDSALYFCASSVGGSEQYFGPGTRLLVL.

The chain links TRBV7-8 to TRBJ1-1; no clear D gene. The CDR3 consists of 14 residues. Germline V gene lookup returns CDR1 SGHVS and CDR2 FQNEAQ. With 7 bases removed from V and 1 base from J, the gap between germline ends came to 13 bases. This CDR3 is CASNPHTRNTEAFF. Written as DNA, the CDR3 is TGTGCCAGCAACCCTCACACAAGGAACACTGAAGCTTTCTTT.

CDR3 sequence: CASSHGTGGPYEQYF. The CDR3 DNA is TGTGCCAGCAGCCACGGGACAGGGGGCCCCTACGAGCAGTACTTC. This chain links TRBV11-3 with TRBJ2-7, with 12 bases lining up with TRBD1. V was pared by 5 bases and J by 2 bases, with 4 bases of the junction left unmatched. The CDR3 sequence is 15 residues long. The germline CDR1 and CDR2 sequences are SGHNT and YENEEA.

The chain recombines TRBV5-1 with TRBJ2-5, with D unresolved. The CDR3 covers 15 residues. Trimming cost V 1 base and J 1 base, with 11 bases left between them. Germline values: CDR1 SGHRS, CDR2 YFSETQ. The CDR3 sequence: CASSLLGLSQETQYF. The CDR3 DNA follows: TGCGCCAGCAGCTTGCTAGGCCTGAGCCAAGAGACCCAGTACTTC.

The rearrangement joins TRBV6-6 to TRBJ1-1; no reliable D call. The CDR3 covers 15 residues. V was clipped by 0 bases and J by 8 bases, with 16 bases between them. The germline gives CDR1 MNHNY, CDR2 SVGAGI (reference sequence). The CDR3 spells CASSYSGPFDVEAFF. CDR3 sequence (DNA): TGTGCCAGCAGTTACTCGGGCCCCTTTGACGTCGAAGCTTTCTTT.

This chain joins TRBV27 and TRBJ2-7; 13 nucleotides align to TRBD2. Looked up from germline, CDR1 is MNHEY and CDR2 is SMNVEV (reference sequence). The length of the CDR3 is 17 residues. With 1 base clipped from V and 5 bases from J, the junction kept 8 bases outside the gene matches. CDR3 protein: CASSLWGGTSGVHEQYF. In nucleotides, the CDR3 is TGTGCCAGCAGTTTATGGGGAGGGACTAGCGGGGTCCACGAGCAGTACTTC.

V is TRBV11-2 and J is TRBJ2-5; the match to TRBD1 covers 11 bases. Germline values: CDR1 SGHAT, CDR2 FQNNGV. The CDR3 consists of 15 residues. The V gene end was trimmed by 5 bases and the J gene end by 4 bases; junction bases not matched to a gene: 6. The CDR3 nucleotides are TGTGCCAGCAGCCCTACGGGACAGGGGGTAGAGACCCAGTACTTC. Its translation: CASSPTGQGVETQYF.

The genes are TRBV6-1 and TRBJ1-2; D remains ambiguous. CDR1 MNHNS and CDR2 SASEGT come from the germline V gene. This CDR3 is built from 13 residues. The V end was cut by 6 bases, the J end by 4 bases, with 12 bases between. The CDR3 loop reads CASSEGYRYGYTF. DNA for the CDR3: TGTGCCAGCAGCGAGGGATACCGCTATGGCTACACCTTC.

This clone was seen just once. CDR3 amino acids: CASTKLAAPGQETQYF. The CDR3, as DNA: TGTGCCAGCACTAAATTAGCGGCACCCGGGCAAGAGACCCAGTACTTC. The rearrangement links TRBV2 to TRBJ2-5; tentative D call: TRBD2 (6 bases). V was shortened by 7 bases and J by 2 bases, with 20 bases between the two germline ends. There are 16 residues in the CDR3. Germline values: CDR1 SNHLY, CDR2 FYNNEI.

The V gene is TRBV19, the J gene TRBJ1-2, with a possible D match to TRBD1 (5 bases). The germline V gene encodes CDR1 LNHDA and CDR2 SQIVND (reference sequence). CDR3 length equals 16 residues. The germline V and J ends were trimmed by 1 base and 4 bases, with 16 bases remaining between them. The CDR3 protein is CASSIGGKGTTYGYTF. The DNA for the CDR3 is TGTGCCAGTAGTATAGGTGGGAAAGGGACGACCTATGGCTACACCTTC.

The chain recombines TRBV14 with TRBJ2-3; D not certain. The length of the CDR3 is 14 residues. CDR1 is SGHDN and CDR2 is FVKESK in the germline V gene. Trimming pared 0 bases from V and 6 bases from J, leaving 10 bases between. In DNA form, the CDR3 reads TGTGCCAGCAGCCAAGATCTGGCTCGGGATACGCAGTATTTT. Translation: CASSQDLARDTQYF.

The rearrangement links TRBV5-1 to TRBJ2-5; 8 nucleotides match TRBD1. Per germline, CDR1 SGHRS and CDR2 YFSETQ. Trimming cost V 2 bases and J 3 bases; bases outside gene matches: 3. The CDR3 length is 14 residues. The DNA for the CDR3 is TGCGCCAGCAGCTTCGGGACAGGAAAAGAGACCCAGTACTTC. Its translation: CASSFGTGKETQYF. Complete variable domain (other parts from reference TRBV5-1 and TRBJ2-5): KAGVTQTPRYLIKTRGQQVTLSCSPISGHRSVSWYQQTPGQGLQFLFEYFSETQRNKGNFPGRFSGRQFSNSRSEMNVSTLELGDSALYLCASSFGTGKETQYFGPGTRLLVL.

The chain joins TRBV7-9 to TRBJ2-3, with D perhaps matching TRBD2 (6 bases). With 1 base removed from V and 1 base from J, the gap between germline ends came to 9 bases. The CDR3 runs to 15 residues. Germline V lookup: CDR1 SEHNR, CDR2 FQNEAQ (reference sequence). CDR3 in amino acids: CASSLVGSGTDTQYF. CDR3 nucleotides: TGTGCCAGCAGCTTAGTCGGGAGTGGCACAGATACGCAGTATTTT.

The chain joins TRBV4-2 to TRBJ2-7; a weak D match, TRBD1 (6 bases). CDR1 and CDR2 from the germline V gene are LGHNA and YNFKEQ. This CDR3 comprises 15 residues. Trimming removed 2 bases at V and 0 bases at J, with 11 bases between. CDR3 coding DNA: TGTGCCAGCAGCCAACGGCAGGGGAGCTCCTACGAGCAGTACTTC. Protein sequence: CASSQRQGSSYEQYF.

The count of this clone is one. The V gene is TRBV5-1, the J gene TRBJ1-1; 10 bases fit TRBD1. This CDR3 spans 15 amino acids. Germline V gene data show CDR1 as SGHRS and CDR2 as YFSETQ. J lost 7 bases, V lost 0 bases, and 6 bases had no gene match. CDR3 coding DNA: TGCGCCAGCAGCTTGGGGGAGACAGGGGGCTTTGAAGCTTTCTTT. It specifies CASSLGETGGFEAFF.

This rearrangement joins TRBV6-1 to TRBJ2-3; D call uncertain. V lost 6 bases, J lost 6 bases, and 13 bases lay in between. The CDR3 has 13 amino acids. From germline, CDR1 is MNHNS and CDR2 SASEGT. The chain's CDR3 is CASRKSGVDTQYF. CDR3 bases: TGTGCCAGCAGAAAAAGTGGGGTGGATACGCAGTATTTT.

The chain links TRBV5-1 to TRBJ2-2; TRBD2 agrees at 10 bases. CDR3 size: 15 residues. Per germline, CDR1 SGHRS and CDR2 YFSETQ. The ends lost 4 bases at V and 7 bases at J; junction bases unmatched: 7. The CDR3 bases are TGCGCCAGCAGCACGACGGGACTAGCGATCGGGGAGCTGTTTTTT. Protein product: CASSTTGLAIGELFF.

The genes are TRBV5-1 and TRBJ1-6, with D unresolved. The CDR3 spans 15 residues. V lost 6 bases, J lost 10 bases, and 20 bases lay in between. The germline gives CDR1 SGHRS, CDR2 YFSETQ. The CDR3 sequence: CASTRERIFNSPLHF. For the CDR3, the DNA is TGCGCCAGCACCCGTGAACGGATTTTCAACTCACCCCTCCACTTT. The complete variable domain, with remaining parts taken from reference TRBV5-1 and TRBJ1-6, reads KAGVTQTPRYLIKTRGQQVTLSCSPISGHRSVSWYQQTPGQGLQFLFEYFSETQRNKGNFPGRFSGRQFSNSRSEMNVSTLELGDSALYLCASTRERIFNSPLHFGNGTRLTVT.

CDR3 sequence (DNA): TGCGCCAGCAGCTTGGCGGGGACCCAAGAGACCCAGTACTTC. Translation gives CASSLAGTQETQYF. The chain joins TRBV5-1 to TRBJ2-5; D is perhaps TRBD1 or TRBD2 (5 bases each). Germline CDR1 reads SGHRS; CDR2 reads YFSETQ. The CDR3 runs 14 residues. V lost 0 bases, J lost 1 base, and 7 bases lay in between.

The genes are TRBV18 and TRBJ2-3, with 7 bases matching TRBD2. The CDR3 is made up of 17 amino acids. Germline assignment: CDR1 KGHSH and CDR2 LQKENI. The ends lost 3 bases at V and 1 base at J; junction bases unmatched: 10. CDR3 sequence (DNA): TGTGCCAGCTCACCCCAAATCCTAGCGGTCGGCACAGATACGCAGTATTTT. Translation gives CASSPQILAVGTDTQYF.